The rows below give T cell receptor beta chains drawn from one sample of a study of blood T cell dynamics during melanoma immunotherapy. Clones were read by immunoSEQ multiplex PCR, and TCRdb kept only the in-frame ones, dropping some. Here the sample spans about 11,000 clones, 70% to 90% being singletons. The material was blood, obtained from a patient treated with checkpoint blockade. The receptors originated from a human donor with melanoma. Each CDR3 is given with its conserved first and last residue. The D gene is left open where the match is weak. Not every row has a clone size; where given, it reads once, few, many or a size class.

TRBJ1-2,NA,TRBD1,TRBV7-2,CASSLGTGSGYTF,TGTGCCAGCAGCCTTGGGACAGGGTCTGGCTACACCTTC
TRBJ1-3,NA,TRBD1,TRBV30,CAWDRVSGNTIYF,TGTGCCTGGGACAGGGTCTCTGGAAACACCATATATTTT
TRBJ1-5,once,TRBD1,TRBV19,CASSQGQGIIIANQPQHF,TGTGCCAGTAGTCAAGGACAGGGGATTATTATAGCAAATCAGCCCCAGCATTTT
TRBJ1-2,NA,NA,TRBV19,CASSSGQIYGYTF,TGTGCCAGTAGTTCTGGACAGATCTATGGCTACACCTTC
TRBJ1-4,NA,NA,TRBV19,CASNQQRNEKLFF,TGTGCCAGTAACCAACAGAGGAATGAAAAACTGTTTTTT
TRBJ2-1,NA,NA,TRBV11-2,CASSLEGQPYNEQFF,TGTGCCAGCAGCTTAGAGGGGCAGCCATACAATGAGCAGTTCTTC
TRBJ2-6,NA,NA,TRBV27,CASSPHSSGANVLTF,TGTGCCAGCAGTCCCCACTCCTCTGGGGCCAACGTCCTGACTTTC
TRBJ1-5,NA,NA,TRBV6-1,CASSLRDSNQPQHF,TGTGCCAGCAGTCTCCGGGACAGCAATCAGCCCCAGCATTTT
TRBJ1-5,NA,NA,TRBV29-1,CSVAGGYSNQPQHF,TGCAGCGTTGCGGGCGGTTATAGCAATCAGCCCCAGCATTTT
TRBJ2-7,NA,NA,TRBV5-6,CASSLDRAYEQYF,TGTGCCAGCAGCTTGGACAGGGCCTACGAGCAGTACTTC
TRBJ1-5,NA,NA,TRBV2,CASSYDRLNQPQHF,TGTGCCAGCAGTTACGACAGACTTAATCAGCCCCAGCATTTT
TRBJ1-1,NA,TRBD1,TRBV30,CACAGQGGTEAFF,TGTGCCTGCGCTGGACAGGGAGGGACTGAAGCTTTCTTT
TRBJ2-7,NA,NA,TRBV5-1,CASSQQVAEAPYEQYF,TGCGCCAGCAGCCAACAGGTCGCAGAAGCTCCCTACGAGCAGTACTTC
TRBJ1-5,NA,TRBD1,TRBV6-1,CASSEGDRGSGPQHF,TGTGCCAGCAGTGAAGGGGACAGGGGGTCCGGGCCCCAGCATTTT
TRBJ1-1,NA,NA,TRBV19,CASSMGRLGTEAFF,TGTGCCAGTAGTATGGGGCGTCTGGGCACTGAAGCTTTCTTT
TRBJ1-3,NA,NA,TRBV6-5,CASSYFGLPGNTIYF,TGTGCCAGCAGTTATTTCGGGTTGCCTGGAAACACCATATATTTT
TRBJ2-1,NA,NA,TRBV29-1,CSAPFGGGYNEQFF,TGCAGCGCCCCGTTCGGGGGAGGCTACAATGAGCAGTTCTTC
TRBJ2-3,once,NA,TRBV4-1,CASSHIIQGLTDTQYF,TGCGCCAGCAGCCATATAATACAGGGACTCACAGATACGCAGTATTTT
TRBJ1-2,NA,NA,TRBV4-3,CASSHNPLNYGYTF,TGCGCCAGCAGCCATAACCCTCTTAACTATGGCTACACCTTC
TRBJ1-1,few,NA,TRBV5-1,CASSPREGMNTEAFF,TGCGCCAGCAGCCCGCGAGAGGGGATGAACACTGAAGCTTTCTTT
TRBJ2-7,NA,NA,TRBV7-6,CASSLPGHKYEQYF,TGTGCCAGCAGCTTGCCGGGACACAAATACGAGCAGTACTTC
TRBJ2-2,few,NA,TRBV18,CASSPPPGATGELFF,TGTGCCAGCTCACCACCGCCGGGGGCCACCGGGGAGCTGTTTTTT
TRBJ2-7,NA,NA,TRBV5-6,CASSLARYEQYF,TGTGCCAGCAGCTTGGCCAGGTACGAGCAGTACTTC
TRBJ2-5,NA,NA,TRBV6-5,CASSYSPGVQETQYF,TGTGCCAGCAGTTACTCACCAGGGGTCCAAGAGACCCAGTACTTC
TRBJ2-1,NA,NA,TRBV6-5,CASSLTGHEQFF,TGTGCCAGCAGTCTGACTGGCCATGAGCAGTTCTTC
TRBJ1-2,NA,TRBD1,TRBV7-8,CASSSLGQGEWGANYGYTF,TGTGCCAGCAGCTCGTTGGGACAGGGGGAATGGGGTGCGAACTATGGCTACACCTTC
TRBJ1-3,NA,NA,TRBV18,CASSPSGNTIYF,TGTGCCAGCTCACCATCTGGAAACACCATATATTTT
TRBJ1-1,NA,NA,TRBV6-1,CASSETSNTEAFF,TGTGCCAGCAGTGAGACCTCGAACACTGAAGCTTTCTTT
TRBJ1-1,NA,TRBD1,TRBV7-2,CASSLRGQGATEAFF,TGTGCCAGCAGCCTAAGGGGACAGGGGGCCACTGAAGCTTTCTTT
TRBJ1-1,NA,TRBD1,TRBV6-5,CASSYPDRGRAFF,TGTGCCAGCAGTTACCCCGACAGGGGACGTGCTTTCTTT
TRBJ2-3,NA,NA,TRBV4-3,CASSQSRGVGTDTQYF,TGCGCCAGCAGCCAGAGTAGGGGCGTTGGCACAGATACGCAGTATTTT
TRBJ2-1,NA,NA,TRBV28,CASTSGGSYNEQFF,TGTGCCAGCACCTCAGGCGGCTCCTACAATGAGCAGTTCTTC
TRBJ1-1,NA,NA,TRBV2,CASSGDRVNTEAFF,TGTGCCAGCAGTGGGGACCGCGTGAACACTGAAGCTTTCTTT